This is a list of T cell receptor beta chains from one sample in a study of identical twins. TCRdb redid the calling of the 5' RACE reads with MiXCR, one entry per CDR3 protein. The repertoire includes 350,000 to 500,000 distinct CDR3 sequences, around a sixth of them detected once, and 12% sits in the top ten. The sequenced sample consisted of naive T cells sorted from blood. Receptor source: a man between 50 and 59 years old in good health. Both conserved end residues are part of each CDR3. A D gene is named only where the DNA matches it firmly. Rows give clone size only sometimes, using once, few, many, or a class for an expanded clone.

clone_size j_call d_call v_call cdr3_aa cdr3_nt
many TRBJ2-5 - TRBV5-1 CASSRRDETQETQYF TGCGCCAGCAGCCGCCGGGACGAAACGCAAGAGACCCAGTACTTC
- TRBJ2-3 - TRBV4-2 CASSQESSSDTQYF TGTGCCAGCAGCCAGGAGTCCTCGTCAGATACGCAGTATTTT
few TRBJ2-1 - TRBV20-1 CSARSPREQFF TGCAGTGCTAGATCGCCCCGAGAGCAGTTCTTC
many TRBJ2-1 TRBD2 TRBV4-1 CASSQDLSGTRNDEQFF TGCGCCAGCAGCCAAGATCTATCTGGGACTAGGAACGATGAGCAGTTCTTC
many TRBJ2-5 TRBD2 TRBV5-1 CASSFGAGPEETQYF TGCGCCAGCAGCTTCGGAGCGGGGCCCGAGGAGACCCAGTACTTC
few TRBJ1-3 - TRBV6-2/TRBV6-3 CASSFGGIGNTIYF TGTGCCAGCAGTTTTGGCGGGATAGGAAACACCATATATTTT
many TRBJ1-6 - TRBV20-1 CSARDLTLGARNSPLHF TGCAGTGCTAGAGATCTCACCCTCGGGGCTAGGAATTCACCCCTCCACTTT
- TRBJ2-1 - TRBV5-1 CASSLAWGNYNEQFF TGCGCCAGCAGCTTGGCTTGGGGGAACTACAATGAGCAGTTCTTC
few TRBJ2-5 - TRBV5-1 CASSSQDLGTQYF TGCGCCAGCAGCTCCCAGGATTTAGGGACCCAGTACTTC
few TRBJ2-7 - TRBV15 CATSSARVGEQYF TGTGCCACCAGCAGCGCTAGGGTTGGCGAGCAGTACTTC
many TRBJ2-1 TRBD2 TRBV12-3/TRBV12-4 CASNSPLAGRYNEQFF TGTGCCAGCAATTCACCCCTAGCGGGCAGATACAATGAGCAGTTCTTC
- TRBJ1-1 TRBD1 TRBV19 CASSMGQGYSNTEAFF TGTGCCAGTAGTATGGGACAGGGGTATTCGAACACTGAAGCTTTCTTT
- TRBJ1-2 - TRBV4-1 CASSQNLNGYTF TGCGCCAGCAGCCAAAACCTTAATGGCTACACCTTC
many TRBJ1-5 - TRBV10-2 CASRDQPNQPQHF TGCGCCAGCAGGGACCAGCCCAATCAGCCCCAGCATTTT
few TRBJ2-1 - TRBV11-2 CASSYTYNEQFF TGTGCCAGCAGCTACACCTACAATGAGCAGTTCTTC
few TRBJ2-7 TRBD2 TRBV5-1 CASSWSGGHEQYF TGCGCCAGCAGCTGGAGCGGGGGCCACGAGCAGTACTTC
- TRBJ2-7 - TRBV20-1 CSARDLRASDEQYF TGCAGTGCTAGAGATTTGAGGGCTTCGGACGAGCAGTACTTC
- TRBJ1-3 - TRBV6-5 CASAYAYTIYF TGTGCCAGCGCCTACGCCTACACCATATATTTT
- TRBJ2-1 TRBD1 TRBV6-2/TRBV6-3 CASKLRGQLYNEQFF TGTGCCAGCAAGTTAAGGGGACAGCTCTACAATGAGCAGTTCTTC
many TRBJ2-1 TRBD2 TRBV29-1 CSTGIVAGVNEQFF TGCAGCACTGGGATCGTAGCGGGAGTAAATGAGCAGTTCTTC
- TRBJ2-5 - TRBV5-1 CASSLDQSETQYF TGCGCCAGCAGCTTGGACCAGTCAGAGACCCAGTACTTC
- TRBJ2-1 TRBD2 TRBV18 CASSPPGGGHNEQFF TGTGCCAGCTCACCACCGGGCGGGGGGCACAATGAGCAGTTCTTC
- TRBJ2-5 - TRBV15 CATSRFEAANSQETQYF TGTGCCACCAGCAGATTCGAGGCAGCAAACAGCCAAGAGACCCAGTACTTC
few TRBJ2-7 TRBD1 TRBV29-1 CSTTGQGINEQYF TGCAGCACAACGGGACAGGGTATAAACGAGCAGTACTTC
many TRBJ2-5 TRBD1 TRBV20-1 CSAKYRGPGTQYF TGCAGTGCTAAATACAGGGGGCCTGGGACCCAGTACTTC
- TRBJ1-2 - TRBV20-1 CSASSRTDYTGYTF TGCAGTGCTAGCTCAAGGACAGATTATACTGGCTACACCTTC
many TRBJ2-7 TRBD2 TRBV5-1 CASTISGRSGRAREQYF TGCGCCAGCACTATCTCGGGTCGGAGCGGGAGGGCCCGAGAGCAGTACTTC
once TRBJ1-1 - TRBV6-2/TRBV6-3 CASSPLGEFTEAFF TGTGCCAGCAGTCCCCTCGGGGAGTTCACTGAAGCTTTCTTT
- TRBJ2-7 TRBD2 TRBV28 CASSSPGTSGGDEEQYF TGTGCCAGCAGTTCTCCTGGGACTAGCGGGGGGGATGAGGAGCAGTACTTC
many TRBJ2-1 - TRBV20-1 CSARPGYNEQFF TGCAGTGCTAGACCGGGTTACAATGAGCAGTTCTTC
- TRBJ2-7 TRBD1 TRBV7-9 CASSLETGRTYEQYF TGTGCCAGCAGCTTAGAGACAGGGCGAACCTACGAGCAGTACTTC
few TRBJ2-3 - TRBV29-1 CSSCTWGGTDTQYF TGCAGTTCATGTACGTGGGGGGGCACAGATACGCAGTATTTT
- TRBJ2-1 TRBD2 TRBV7-8 CASSPLRTSERGEQFF TGTGCCAGCAGCCCCCTCCGGACTAGCGAACGCGGTGAGCAGTTCTTC
many TRBJ2-1 TRBD2 TRBV18 CASSPWFNAGTSGTPNEQFF TGTGCCAGCTCACCATGGTTCAACGCCGGGACTAGCGGCACCCCCAATGAGCAGTTCTTC
few TRBJ1-2 - TRBV6-1 CASSANREEGYTF TGTGCCAGCAGCGCCAACAGGGAGGAAGGCTACACCTTC
- TRBJ2-1 TRBD2 TRBV20-1 CSGRGTMNWQFF TGCAGTGGTAGAGGGACTATGAATTGGCAGTTCTTC
- TRBJ2-4 TRBD1 TRBV12-3/TRBV12-4 CASRRLGDRGHIQYF TGTGCCAGCAGGCGACTTGGGGACAGGGGACACATTCAGTACTTC
- TRBJ2-2 - TRBV29-1 CSVGQGGLNTGELFF TGCAGCGTCGGGCAGGGGGGCCTTAACACCGGGGAGCTGTTTTTT
few TRBJ2-2 TRBD1 TRBV15 CATSRGQGTNTGELFF TGTGCCACCAGCAGAGGACAGGGAACGAACACCGGGGAGCTGTTTTTT
- TRBJ2-5 TRBD2 TRBV4-1 CASSQGGRSGLAGVGQETQYF TGCGCCAGCAGCCAAGGTGGTCGGTCGGGACTAGCGGGAGTGGGCCAAGAGACCCAGTACTTC
- TRBJ2-1 - TRBV19 CASSLGHSSSYNEQFF TGTGCCTCATCGTTGGGACACTCCAGCTCCTACAATGAGCAGTTCTTC
- TRBJ2-2 - TRBV7-8 CASTRGGRDTGELFF TGTGCCAGCACCCGAGGCGGCAGGGACACCGGGGAGCTGTTTTTT
few TRBJ1-1 - TRBV7-2 CASSQVDTEAFF TGTGCCAGCAGCCAGGTCGACACTGAAGCTTTCTTT
few TRBJ2-1 - TRBV9 CASSAAGTGYNEQFF TGTGCCAGCAGCGCCGCAGGGACCGGCTACAATGAGCAGTTCTTC
- TRBJ2-3 - TRBV9 CASSSQVTDTQYF TGTGCCAGCAGCTCTCAAGTGACAGATACGCAGTATTTT
few TRBJ2-1 - TRBV4-2 CASSHRLVNEQFF TGTGCCAGCAGCCATAGACTAGTAAATGAGCAGTTCTTC
many TRBJ2-1 TRBD1 TRBV12-3/TRBV12-4 CASRQGAEYNEQFF TGTGCCAGCAGACAGGGGGCGGAGTACAATGAGCAGTTCTTC
many TRBJ1-2 - TRBV12-3/TRBV12-4 CASSLVPGFYGYTF TGTGCCAGCAGTTTAGTGCCGGGATTTTATGGCTACACCTTC
many TRBJ2-5 - TRBV5-1 CASSLGSLEETQYF TGCGCCAGCAGCTTGGGCAGCCTGGAGGAGACCCAGTACTTC
few TRBJ1-1 - TRBV24-1 CATRQGNTEAFF TGTGCCACCAGACAGGGAAACACTGAAGCTTTCTTT